The clone carrying this T cell receptor beta chain appeared a single time. The antigen is not known. Trimming took 1 base from V and 1 from J, leaving 7 bases between them. Germline CDR1 reads MGHRA; CDR2 reads YSYEKL. This CDR3 contains 14 residues. These donors, healthy bone marrow donors, were studied. PCR was performed using 60 Vbeta and 13 Jbeta primers. TCRdb's copy holds only in-frame clones and misses some; the assay was immunoSEQ multiplex PCR. The sample consists of about 90,000 clones, more than 65% of them appearing once. The sample originates from a study of cytomegalovirus exposure and HLA in healthy donors. General study results and limits: In a later analysis, the majority of CMV-associated beta chains seemingly showed HLA restriction. What TCR beta sequences reportedly achieved was accurate prediction of HLA-A and HLA-B alleles in most subjects.

Sequencing was done on a sample of PBMCs. The sequence was obtained from a woman younger than 30 in good health and CMV-seropositive. This sequence joins TRBV4-1 and TRBJ1-1; a weak D match, TRBD1 (6 bases). The CDR3: CASSQVGQNTEAFF. CDR3 DNA sequence: TGCGCCAGCAGCCAAGTGGGACAGAACACTGAAGCTTTCTTT.